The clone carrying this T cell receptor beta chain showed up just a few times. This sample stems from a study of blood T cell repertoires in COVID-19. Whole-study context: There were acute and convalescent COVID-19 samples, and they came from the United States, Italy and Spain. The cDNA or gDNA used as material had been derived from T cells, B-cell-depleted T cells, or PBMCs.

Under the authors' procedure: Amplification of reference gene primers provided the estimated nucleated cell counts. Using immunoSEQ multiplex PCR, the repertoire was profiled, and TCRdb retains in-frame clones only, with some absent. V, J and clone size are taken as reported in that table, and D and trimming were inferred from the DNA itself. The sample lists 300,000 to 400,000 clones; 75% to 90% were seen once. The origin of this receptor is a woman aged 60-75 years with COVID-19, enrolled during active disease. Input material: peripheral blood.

Here the CDR3 reads CASSSGQENSPLHF. The CDR3 bases are TGTGCCAGCAGCTCCGGACAGGAGAATTCACCCCTCCACTTT. The rearrangement links TRBV9 to TRBJ1-6, with 7 nucleotides matching TRBD1. In germline, CDR1 is SGDLS, CDR2 YYNGEE. Trimming cost V 4 bases and J 7 bases; bases outside gene matches: 5. The CDR3 extends over 14 amino acids.